This TCR beta chain was recorded in a study of CD8+ T cells in alopecia areata. The ends were cut back, 0 bases at V and 3 bases at J, with 12 bases in the middle. The CDR3 totals 16 residues. Germline CDR1 reads MNHEY; CDR2 reads SMNVEV (reference sequence). As the sequencing template, cDNA was produced by extracting RNA and reverse transcribing it. Assay: immunoSEQ multiplex PCR; the TCRdb copy retains only in-frame clones and omits some. The repertoire holds 98,000 or so clones, with 50% to 60% as singletons. Study conclusions and caveats: Possibly because of HLA-related factors, TCR sharing was less clear across patients than in mice.

Note on this clone: Its antigen is still unknown.

This receptor was taken from a human donor with alopecia areata. The chain employs TRBV27 and TRBJ2-1; D possibly corresponds to TRBD2 (5 bases). The sequenced sample consisted of NKG2D-low CD8+ T cells sorted from blood. CDR3 protein: CASSLSLAAYYNEQFF. In DNA, the CDR3 is TGTGCCAGCAGTTTATCCCTAGCCGCTTACTACAATGAGCAGTTCTTC.